What follows describes a single TCR beta chain. A junction boundary mismatches the germline segment, possibly from a read error. Germline V gene lookup returns CDR1 SGHTA and CDR2 FQGTGA. There are 18 residues in the CDR3. This sample was taken from a study of cytomegalovirus exposure and HLA in healthy donors. It was with 60 Vbeta and 13 Jbeta primers that the PCR ran. Assay used: immunoSEQ multiplex PCR; TCRdb lists only in-frame clones, some missing. In the table there are about 120,000 clones, around 76% of which are singletons. The genes are TRBV7-3 and TRBJ2-6; D is perhaps TRBD2 (7 bases). The sequencing sample was made of PBMCs. This TCR was recovered from a man aged 55 to 70 in good health and CMV-seropositive. This CDR3 is CASSPTGRGISGANGLTF. DNA for the CDR3: TGTGCCAGCAGCCCTACAGGGAGGGGGATCTCTGGGGCCAACGGCCTGACTTTC. Looking up the rest from reference TRBV7-3 and TRBJ2-6 gives the full variable domain: GAGVSQTPSNKVTEKGKYVELRCDPISGHTALYWYRQSLGQGPEFLIYFQGTGAADDSGLPNDRFFAVRPEGSVSTLKIQRTERGDSAVYLCASSPTGRGISGANGLTFGAGSRLTVL.